The rows below give T cell receptor beta chains drawn from one sample of a study of T-cell reconstitution after alpha-beta-depleted transplantation in children. TCRdb re-called the PCR reads with MiXCR, one entry per CDR3 protein. The table has roughly 590,000 distinct CDR3 sequences, roughly 17% seen once. The source material was PBMCs from the stem cell graft donor, sampled from the stem cell graft. All receptors come from a human donor who donated a stem cell graft to a child with acute myeloid leukemia. Both conserved end residues are part of each CDR3. D genes are given only for firm matches. Size is omitted from some rows. Given values are once, few, many or a class for expanded clones.

j_call,d_call,clone_size,v_call,cdr3_nt,cdr3_aa
TRBJ2-3,NA,many,TRBV12-3/TRBV12-4,TGTGCCAGCACTGGGGGCGGCGGAGGCACAGATACGCAGTATTTT,CASTGGGGGTDTQYF
TRBJ1-1,NA,many,TRBV20-1,TGCAGTGCTAGAGATCTTGAGAAGGGCACTGAAGCTTTCTTT,CSARDLEKGTEAFF
TRBJ2-1,NA,NA,TRBV28,TGTGCCAGCAGGGACGGTGCCTCTCCCTACAATGAGCAGTTCTTC,CASRDGASPYNEQFF
TRBJ1-1,NA,NA,TRBV12-3/TRBV12-4,TGTGCCAGCACTTTTGGGGTCCTAAGTACAGGGAAGAACACTGAAGCTTTCTTT,CASTFGVLSTGKNTEAFF
TRBJ2-2,NA,NA,TRBV5-1,TGCGCCAGCAGTGGACAGATGAACACCGGGGAGCTGTTTTTT,CASSGQMNTGELFF
TRBJ2-3,NA,NA,TRBV18,TGTGCCAGCTCACCACGAAGCGGGCCTAGCACAGATACGCAGTATTTT,CASSPRSGPSTDTQYF
TRBJ1-1,NA,few,TRBV5-1,TGCGCCAGCAGCCTGGAGCGGGATAACACTGAAGCTTTCTTT,CASSLERDNTEAFF
TRBJ2-2,NA,many,TRBV20-1,TGCAGTGGCGTCAGGACGAACACCGGGGAGCTGTTTTTT,CSGVRTNTGELFF
TRBJ2-2,NA,many,TRBV7-8,TGTGCCAGCAGCTTAGCTACGTTTTTCCCAATCACCGGGGAGCTGTTTTTT,CASSLATFFPITGELFF
TRBJ1-1,NA,many,TRBV5-1,TGCGCCAGCAGCCCGCACCCACCCGGCGGAACTGAAGCTTTCTTT,CASSPHPPGGTEAFF
TRBJ2-1,NA,many,TRBV20-1,TGCAGTGCTAGAGTTAGCGCGAGCTCCTACAATGAGCAGTTCTTC,CSARVSASSYNEQFF